This TCR beta chain stems from a study of T cell repertoires in cytomegalovirus infection. Study-wide results and caveats: HLA-C-restricted CMV-specific TCR beta clonotypes were dominant in the ex vivo response.

Trimming took off 1 base at V and 6 bases at J, with 16 bases between the two ends. From germline, CDR1 is MDHEN and CDR2 SYDVKM. This CDR3 has 16 amino acids. TCRdb reprocessed the reads via MiXCR and lists one record per CDR3 protein. The table lists just under 550,000 distinct CDR3 sequences, about 26% of them singletons. In the case of this clonotype: No antigen is known for it.

The sample consisted of PBMCs. The clonotype was recovered from a human donor in good health (CMV status not recorded). Some clones in this sample may be carry-over from other donors' samples. This chain links TRBV28 with TRBJ2-1; D is possibly TRBD2 (6 bases). CDR3 protein: CASSLSAGTLVNEQFF. For the CDR3, the DNA is TGTGCCAGCAGTTTATCGGCGGGGACCCTTGTCAATGAGCAGTTCTTC. The full variable domain, in which reference TRBV28 and TRBJ2-1 provide the parts outside the CDR3, is DVKVTQSSRYLVKRTGEKVFLECVQDMDHENMFWYRQDPGLGLRLIYFSYDVKMKEKGDIPEGYSVSREKKERFSLILESASTNQTSMYLCASSLSAGTLVNEQFFGPGTRLTVL.